This T cell receptor (beta chain) came from a study of CD4 T cells in relation to SARS-CoV-2 and coronaviruses. Some clones are missing from TCRdb's copy, which holds only in-frame ones; the method was immunoSEQ multiplex PCR. In the table there are 32,000 or so clones, approximately 80% of which are singletons. CD4+ T cells from unexposed donors were obtained before the COVID-19 pandemic (2011-2018). The cells were cultured for less than twelve days before CD4+ T cells were isolated. On this clone itself: What it binds is not known.

Trimming shortened V by 4 bases and J by 5 bases, and 15 bases separated the two germline ends. Germline V gene lookup returns CDR1 SGHRS and CDR2 YFSETQ. CDR3 size: 15 residues. This chain uses TRBV5-1 with TRBJ2-2; perhaps TRBD1 as D (5 bases). The material sequenced was CD4+ T cells from PBMCs, cultured in vitro. The sequence derives from a human donor in good health. This CDR3 is CASSPGIRVTGELFF. For the CDR3, the DNA is TGCGCCAGCAGCCCAGGGATCAGGGTTACCGGGGAGCTGTTTTTT.